Listed here are 31 T cell receptor beta chains from one sample, sequenced in a study of shared clonotypes between healthy human individuals. Naive CD8 populations comprised CD45RO-negative cells positively selected for CCR7, excluding terminally differentiated effector memory CD45RA+ cells. Clones were sequenced by immunoSEQ multiplex PCR, and TCRdb holds only the in-frame ones, with some missing. The sample contains roughly 2,000,000 clones, approximately 94% of which appear only once. Sequenced material: naive CD8+ T cells sorted from blood. These receptors were collected from a man between 18 and 35 years old in good health.

This chain uses TRBV6-1 with TRBJ2-7, with D possibly being TRBD1 or TRBD2 (6 bases each). The V gene's germline CDR1 is MNHNS and CDR2 SASEGT. This CDR3 has 14 amino acids. Trimming removed 4 bases at V and 4 bases at J, with 14 bases between. The chain's CDR3 is CASSVGGGRYEQYF. The DNA for the CDR3 is TGTGCCAGCAGTGTGGGTGGGGGGCGTTACGAGCAGTACTTC.

The J gene is TRBJ2-3, the V gene TRBV14; D remains ambiguous. Germline lookup yields CDR1 SGHDN and CDR2 FVKESK. This CDR3 has 13 amino acids. The V end lost 1 base, the J end lost 5 bases, and 7 bases lay between the germline ends. The CDR3 loop is CASSQVPEDTQYF. Written as DNA, the CDR3 is TGTGCCAGCAGCCAAGTCCCGGAAGATACGCAGTATTTT.

The rearrangement joins TRBV27 to TRBJ1-2; no firm D call. The CDR3 totals 14 residues. V was pared by 3 bases and J by 2 bases, with 10 bases between. Germline V gene data show CDR1 as MNHEY and CDR2 as SMNVEV (reference sequence). The CDR3 DNA reads as TGTGCCAGCAGTTTTGGGATCCCCAACTATGGCTACACCTTC. It yields the protein CASSFGIPNYGYTF.

V usage is TRBV19 and J usage is TRBJ1-6; D uncertain. Germline V gene data show CDR1 as LNHDA and CDR2 as SQIVND (reference sequence). The CDR3 runs to 14 residues. Trimming cost V 7 bases and J 0 bases, with 7 bases left between them. The CDR3 region is CASTADSYNSPLHF. The CDR3 DNA reads TGTGCCAGTACAGCGGACTCCTATAATTCACCCCTCCACTTT.

For this clone: The junction and the germline gene differ at one end; a read error may be behind it. Other nucleotide sequences from this sample produce the same CDR3. This chain connects TRBV30 to TRBJ1-2; TRBD1 matches at 7 bases. This CDR3 contains 13 residues. Germline CDR1 is GTSNPN and CDR2 is SVGIG (reference sequence). The CDR3 coding sequence is TGCGCCTGGAGTGTAGGGGCAGGGGGTGGCTACACCTTC. This gives the protein CAWSVGAGGGYTF.

The genes are TRBV11-2 and TRBJ2-1; D unresolved. Trimming removed 2 bases at V and 9 bases at J, with 11 bases between. Germline CDR1 and CDR2: SGHAT and FQNNGV. CDR3 length: 13 residues. CDR3 in amino acids: CASSLNTVGEQFF. In nucleotides, the CDR3 is TGTGCCAGCAGCTTAAATACGGTCGGTGAGCAGTTCTTC.

The chain carries TRBV30 and TRBJ2-3; D is unresolved. Germline lookup yields CDR1 GTSNPN and CDR2 SVGIG (reference sequence). V lost 5 bases and J 0 bases, leaving 12 bases between the germline ends. This CDR3 is 14 amino acids long. The CDR3 region is CAWETISSTDTQYF. CDR3 DNA: TGTGCCTGGGAGACAATTTCTAGCACAGATACGCAGTATTTT.

This chain links TRBV5-6 with TRBJ1-3; no clear D gene. In germline, CDR1 is SGHDT, CDR2 YYEEEE. Trimming removed 0 bases from V and 3 bases from J, with 10 bases in between. The CDR3 consists of 15 residues. This CDR3 is CASSLVNEDGNTIYF. CDR3 sequence (DNA): TGTGCCAGCAGCTTGGTGAACGAGGATGGAAACACCATATATTTT.

This clone was detected once. This chain links TRBV27 with TRBJ2-2; D is tentatively TRBD1 or TRBD2 (6 bases each). Trimming removed 3 bases at V and 4 bases at J, with 15 bases between. Germline V gene sequence: CDR1 MNHEY, CDR2 SMNVEV (reference sequence). The CDR3 sequence is 16 residues long. Here the CDR3 reads CASSFSRGESTGELFF. The CDR3 nucleotides read TGTGCCAGCAGTTTTTCTAGGGGGGAGAGCACCGGGGAGCTGTTTTTT.

The chain links TRBV7-9 to TRBJ2-7; TRBD1 matches at 8 bases. The germline gives CDR1 SEHNR, CDR2 FQNEAQ (reference sequence). The CDR3 totals 14 residues. V lost 5 bases to trimming and J lost 5 bases; unmatched junction nucleotides: 8. The CDR3 sequence: CASSARTGIDEQYF. In nucleotides, the CDR3 is TGTGCCAGCAGCGCCCGGACAGGGATCGACGAGCAGTACTTC.

This clone has a handful of counts. The CDR3 nucleotides read TGCGCCAGCAGCCCGGCGGGGGGCTACGAGCAGTACTTC. Its protein product is CASSPAGGYEQYF. The chain employs TRBV10-1 and TRBJ2-7, with 8 bases matching TRBD2. The CDR3 has 13 residues. With V trimmed by 6 bases and J by 3 bases, 4 bases remained unmatched. The V gene's germline CDR1 is WNHNN and CDR2 SYGVQD (reference sequence).

The chain carries TRBV4-1 and TRBJ1-1; a weak D match, TRBD1 (6 bases). The CDR3 is made up of 14 amino acids. Germline CDR1 MGHRA, CDR2 YSYEKL. V was pared by 3 bases and J by 3 bases, with 11 bases between. DNA of the CDR3: TGCGCCAGCAGCCAGAAGACAGGTGACACTGAAGCTTTCTTT. Encoded protein: CASSQKTGDTEAFF.

This chain joins TRBV6-1 and TRBJ1-1; D unresolved. Germline values: CDR1 MNHNS, CDR2 SASEGT. V lost 1 base and J lost 5, with 14 bases in between. The CDR3 extends over 15 amino acids. The CDR3 loop is CASSEGVGLETEAFF. The CDR3 nucleotides are TGTGCCAGCAGTGAAGGGGTGGGCTTGGAGACTGAAGCTTTCTTT.

The V and J genes are TRBV28 and TRBJ2-5; D might be TRBD2 (6 bases). The germline gives CDR1 MDHEN, CDR2 SYDVKM. The CDR3 is 15 amino acids. Trimming shortened V by 5 bases and J by 2 bases, and 15 bases separated the two germline ends. CDR3 in amino acids: CASSPPGVWQETQYF. Written as DNA, the CDR3 is TGTGCCAGCAGTCCCCCGGGGGTATGGCAAGAGACCCAGTACTTC. The full variable domain, with the rest looked up from reference TRBV28 and TRBJ2-5, is DVKVTQSSRYLVKRTGEKVFLECVQDMDHENMFWYRQDPGLGLRLIYFSYDVKMKEKGDIPEGYSVSREKKERFSLILESASTNQTSMYLCASSPPGVWQETQYFGPGTRLLVL.

The V call is TRBV5-1, the J call TRBJ1-5; 8 bases line up with TRBD1. Germline CDR1 SGHRS, CDR2 YFSETQ. CDR3 length: 17 residues. J gave up 4 bases and V 0 bases, and 9 bases lay outside the gene matches. The CDR3 DNA sequence: TGCGCCAGCAGCTTGGCTCCGACAGGGGCGGTAAATCAGCCCCAGCATTTT. Amino acids: CASSLAPTGAVNQPQHF. Together with reference TRBV5-1 and TRBJ1-5, the CDR3 gives the full variable domain: KAGVTQTPRYLIKTRGQQVTLSCSPISGHRSVSWYQQTPGQGLQFLFEYFSETQRNKGNFPGRFSGRQFSNSRSEMNVSTLELGDSALYLCASSLAPTGAVNQPQHFGDGTRLSIL.

In regard to this clone: One end of the junction fails to match germline, which may point to a read error. V and J are TRBV28 and TRBJ2-7; 9 nucleotides line up with TRBD1. The CDR3 has 13 residues. Germline values: CDR1 MDHEN, CDR2 SYDVKM. This CDR3 is CASTPLTGGASDF. CDR3 nucleotides: TGTGCCAGCACCCCACTTACAGGGGGCGCTTCGGACTTC.

The chain joins TRBV5-6 to TRBJ1-2, with TRBD1 as a possible D gene (5 bases). V shed 1 base and J shed 8 bases, with 9 bases lying between them. Germline values: CDR1 SGHDT, CDR2 YYEEEE. The CDR3 loop spans 12 amino acids. The CDR3 DNA reads TGTGCCAGCAGCTTGTTTGGGGCCGGCTACACCTTC. It yields the protein CASSLFGAGYTF.

This clone was found once. V usage is TRBV29-1 and J usage is TRBJ2-3; 9 bases are shared with TRBD2. The CDR3 is 15 residues long. The V gene's germline CDR1 is SQVTM and CDR2 ANQGSEA. V lost 1 base to trimming and J lost 2 bases; unmatched junction nucleotides: 4. DNA for the CDR3: TGCAGCGTTGAAGTAGCGGGGGTATACACAGATACGCAGTATTTT. It codes for CSVEVAGVYTDTQYF.

J is TRBJ1-1 and V is TRBV6-5, with D perhaps TRBD1 (5 bases). Trimming left V 2 bases short and J 3 bases short, with 7 bases between. CDR3 length: 13 residues. The germline CDR1 and CDR2 sequences are MNHEY and SVGAGI. Here the CDR3 reads CASSYGAYTEAFF. The CDR3, as DNA: TGTGCCAGCAGTTACGGGGCTTACACTGAAGCTTTCTTT.

The genes are TRBV27 and TRBJ2-7; 8 nucleotides match TRBD2. The ends lost 3 bases at V and 7 bases at J; junction bases unmatched: 8. In germline, CDR1 is MNHEY, CDR2 SMNVEV (reference sequence). The CDR3 is 14 amino acids. Here the CDR3 DNA reads TGTGCCAGCAGTTTTATTAGCGGGATGAGTGAGCAGTACTTC. Protein sequence: CASSFISGMSEQYF.

Worth noting for this clone: Within the sample, other DNA sequences also encode this same CDR3. The gene calls are TRBV7-3 and TRBJ1-2, with TRBD1 matching over 9 bases. Germline V gives CDR1 SGHTA, CDR2 FQGTGA. CDR3 size: 13 residues. The V and J ends lost 5 bases and 6 bases, in that order; junction bases with no gene match: 4. The CDR3 DNA sequence: TGTGCCAGCAGCCGGACAGGGGCGGATGGCTACACCTTC. Amino acids: CASSRTGADGYTF.

The CDR3 region is CATIGDSNQPQHF. The CDR3 region has the DNA TGTGCCACTATAGGGGATAGCAATCAGCCCCAGCATTTT. The chain is built from TRBV19 and TRBJ1-5; possibly TRBD1 for D (5 bases). Trimming stripped 10 bases from V and 0 bases from J, with 10 bases between. Germline V CDR1 and CDR2: LNHDA, SQIVND (reference sequence). The CDR3 spans 13 residues.

This clone was observed a single time. This chain links TRBV4-1 with TRBJ1-2, with no clear D. Per the germline V gene, CDR1 is MGHRA and CDR2 is YSYEKL. Trimming stripped 0 bases from V and 5 bases from J, with 13 bases between. The CDR3 sequence is 15 residues long. The DNA for the CDR3 is TGCGCCAGCAGCCAAGATACGGGAGATGGATATGGCTACACCTTC. Its protein product is CASSQDTGDGYGYTF.

The chain couples TRBV5-1 to TRBJ2-5; perhaps TRBD1 as D (5 bases). The V end was cut by 2 bases, the J end by 2 bases, with 13 bases between. CDR3 size: 15 residues. CDR1 is SGHRS, CDR2 YFSETQ, per germline. The CDR3 nucleotides read TGCGCCAGCAGCTTCCAGGGAAATATTCAAGAGACCCAGTACTTC. Protein: CASSFQGNIQETQYF.

The J gene is TRBJ2-7, the V gene TRBV7-9, with TRBD2 matching 9 bases. CDR1 is SEHNR, CDR2 FQNEAQ, per germline (reference sequence). The length of the CDR3 is 14 residues. V shed 5 bases, J shed 2 bases, and the junction held 4 bases outside the gene matches. CDR3 nucleotide sequence: TGTGCCAGCAGCCAACCTAGCGGGGCCTACGAGCAGTACTTC. Protein product: CASSQPSGAYEQYF.

The chain has TRBV6-5 and TRBJ2-3, with D possibly being TRBD2 (5 bases). The V end lost 4 bases, the J end lost 2 bases, and 10 bases lay between the germline ends. CDR3 size: 14 residues. Looked up from germline, CDR1 is MNHEY and CDR2 is SVGAGI. The CDR3 sequence: CASSFGVNTDTQYF. In DNA form, the CDR3 reads TGTGCCAGCAGTTTCGGGGTTAACACAGATACGCAGTATTTT.

Comments on this clone: Other nucleotide sequences from this sample produce the same CDR3. The rearrangement joins TRBV7-9 to TRBJ2-7; D remains unclear. The length of the CDR3 is 12 residues. CDR1 SEHNR and CDR2 FQNEAQ come from the germline V gene (reference sequence). V was shortened by 0 bases and J by 7 bases, with 7 bases between the two germline ends. CDR3 residues: CASSLAAGEQYF. In nucleotides, the CDR3 is TGTGCCAGCAGCTTAGCGGCAGGTGAGCAGTACTTC.

The chain links TRBV19 to TRBJ1-2, with D hard to call. The CDR3 totals 13 residues. CDR1 LNHDA and CDR2 SQIVND come from the germline V gene (reference sequence). The V gene lost 3 bases and the J gene lost 6 bases, with 11 bases spanning the gap. The CDR3 DNA is TGTGCCAGTAGTATTGGAGGGCTCAATGGCTACACCTTC. This encodes CASSIGGLNGYTF.

The CDR3 spells CASSDPIAHPDTQYF. Written as DNA, the CDR3 is TGTGCCAGCAGTGATCCAATCGCGCACCCAGATACGCAGTATTTT. The gene calls are TRBV2 and TRBJ2-3; D call uncertain. The CDR3 extends over 15 amino acids. Looked up from germline, CDR1 is SNHLY and CDR2 is FYNNEI. Between the trimmed V and J ends, which lost 3 bases and 4 bases, there was a span of 14 bases.

The chain carries TRBV28 and TRBJ2-2, with 7 bases identical to TRBD2. CDR3 length: 14 amino acids. In germline, CDR1 is MDHEN, CDR2 SYDVKM. The V segment lost 3 bases and the J segment 5 bases; nucleotides outside the gene matches: 3. The CDR3 region is CASSLGGLTGELFF. The CDR3 bases are TGTGCCAGCAGTTTGGGGGGACTAACCGGGGAGCTGTTTTTT.

The chain recombines TRBV27 with TRBJ2-5; 8 bases are a match to TRBD1. Germline CDR1 reads MNHEY; CDR2 reads SMNVEV (reference sequence). Trimming cost V 8 bases and J 4 bases; bases outside gene matches: 6. The CDR3 length is 13 residues. CDR3 DNA: TGTGCCAGCCGCGGGGACAGGATAGAGACCCAGTACTTC. As protein: CASRGDRIETQYF.